This TCR beta chain appears in the sequencing data of a study of OX40 agonist ivuxolimab in advanced cancers. The germline V gene encodes CDR1 SGHNT and CDR2 YYREEE (reference sequence). This CDR3 is 16 amino acids long. Trimming removed 7 bases from V and 4 bases from J, with 21 bases in between. Study results and caveats: Several nonresponders also turned out to have low normalized T-cell clonal expansion. CD4+ and CD8+ T cells in blood underwent clonal expansion by week 6 at 0.1 to 3.0 mg/kg. In the expanded peripheral T cells, antigen specificity was never determined. Averaging showed that CD8+ T cells had more expanded clones than CD4+ did.

The repertoire was sequenced with immunoSEQ multiplex PCR; TCRdb's copy has only in-frame clones and lacks some. The sample shows around 91,000 clones, 80% to 90% of them seen only once. About this clone itself: Its target is not known.

J is TRBJ2-1 and V is TRBV5-4; D might be TRBD2 (6 bases). Source: CD4+ or CD8+ T cells sorted from blood, taken in a trial of the OX40 agonist ivuxolimab. This TCR was recovered from an adult with an advanced solid tumor such as melanoma, head and neck, liver or kidney cancer. The DNA for the CDR3 is TGTGCCAGCGGACTTCCCGGGGGAGGCAAATACAATGAGCAGTTCTTC. Its translation: CASGLPGGGKYNEQFF.